These T cell receptor beta chains were read from a single sample in a study of T cells in Graves' hyperthyroidism and ophthalmopathy. From the multiplex PCR reads, TCRdb called clonotypes with MiXCR, one entry per CDR3 protein. Among approximately 430,000 distinct CDR3 sequences listed, about 15% were seen once. Material: blood. The source of these receptors is a woman aged 18-29 years with Graves' hyperthyroidism. Both conserved end residues are part of each CDR3. D genes are given only for firm matches. Clone size appears in some rows only: once, few, many, or a class for an expanded clone.

V gene,J gene,D gene,clone size,CDR3 protein,CDR3 DNA
TRBV20-1,TRBJ2-5,.,few,CSASPPQETQCF,TGCAGTGCTAGCCCCCCGCAAGAGACCCAGTGCTTC
TRBV28,TRBJ1-1,.,.,CASSAETVTRSAFF,TGTGCCAGCAGTGCGGAGACAGTTACTCGCTCGGCTTTCTTT
TRBV24-1,TRBJ2-7,.,few,CATSDPSEGSYEQYF,TGTGCCACCAGTGATCCCTCGGAGGGCTCCTACGAGCAGTACTTC
TRBV6-2/TRBV6-3,TRBJ2-1,.,many,CASIPGVIDNEQFF,TGTGCCAGCATACCAGGGGTTATCGACAATGAGCAGTTCTTC
TRBV25-1,TRBJ1-1,TRBD1,few,CASSEQGQGAATEAFF,TGTGCCAGCAGTGAGCAGGGACAGGGGGCGGCCACTGAAGCTTTCTTT
TRBV7-6,TRBJ1-6,.,.,CASSSGANNSPLHF,TGTGCCAGCAGCTCGGGAGCTAATAATTCACCCCTCCACTTT
TRBV7-3,TRBJ2-1,.,few,CASSDRTGEQFF,TGTGCCAGCAGCGACCGGACGGGGGAGCAGTTCTTC
TRBV11-1,TRBJ1-1,TRBD1,many,CASRSDRVVAEAFF,TGTGCCAGCAGATCGGACAGGGTTGTGGCTGAAGCTTTCTTT
TRBV24-1,TRBJ2-3,.,many,CATSEPPDTTQYF,TGTGCCACCAGTGAACCTCCCGATACTACGCAGTATTTT
TRBV20-1,TRBJ2-7,.,.,CSASERTYPYEQYF,TGCAGTGCTAGTGAAAGGACATATCCGTACGAGCAGTACTTC
TRBV2,TRBJ1-5,.,many,CASSAQAGSRQPQHF,TGTGCCAGCAGTGCGCAGGCAGGGAGCAGACAGCCCCAGCATTTT
TRBV29-1,TRBJ2-7,.,.,CSVEGEGGGRFYEQYF,TGCAGCGTTGAAGGGGAGGGGGGGGGACGTTTCTACGAGCAGTACTTC
TRBV19,TRBJ1-5,TRBD1,few,CASSDRGRFNQPQHF,TGTGCCAGTAGTGACAGGGGGCGCTTCAATCAGCCCCAGCATTTT
TRBV10-3,TRBJ2-3,TRBD2,many,CAISILGGAGTDTQYF,TGTGCCATCAGCATCCTCGGGGGGGCCGGCACAGATACGCAGTATTTT
TRBV24-1,TRBJ1-2,.,.,CATWGADKEEGYTF,TGTGCCACCTGGGGGGCAGATAAGGAGGAAGGCTACACCTTC
TRBV5-1,TRBJ2-4,.,many,CASSLETGASPFRIQYF,TGCGCCAGCAGCTTGGAGACAGGTGCCTCGCCTTTCCGCATTCAGTACTTC
TRBV5-1,TRBJ2-7,.,many,CASSFDGSTYEQYF,TGCGCCAGCAGCTTCGACGGCAGTACCTACGAGCAGTACTTC
TRBV18,TRBJ2-6,TRBD1,.,CASSPRGTPINSGANVLTF,TGTGCCAGCTCACCCAGGGGGACCCCAATAAACTCTGGGGCCAACGTCCTGACTTTC
TRBV29-1,TRBJ1-2,TRBD1,.,CSARQQGEANYGYTF,TGCAGCGCCAGACAACAGGGGGAAGCTAACTATGGCTACACCTTC
TRBV27,TRBJ2-3,TRBD1,many,CASSTLRGRTDTQYF,TGTGCCAGCAGTACCCTCAGGGGGCGCACAGATACGCAGTATTTT
TRBV3-1,TRBJ1-1,TRBD1,many,CASSQGSWTGQNTEAFF,TGTGCCAGCAGCCAAGGCAGTTGGACAGGGCAGAACACTGAAGCTTTCTTT
TRBV6-1,TRBJ1-1,TRBD1,many,CASSSQFGTGANTEAFF,TGTGCCAGCAGTTCGCAGTTTGGGACAGGGGCCAACACTGAAGCTTTCTTT
TRBV20-1,TRBJ2-1,.,many,CSASQDDYNEQFF,TGCAGTGCTAGTCAGGACGATTACAATGAGCAGTTCTTC
TRBV28,TRBJ1-2,.,many,CASSFPWAAARRGYTF,TGTGCCAGCAGTTTCCCCTGGGCCGCAGCGAGACGGGGCTACACCTTC
TRBV6-7,TRBJ2-6,.,few,CASTPAPGAIRANVLTF,TGTGCCAGCACCCCTGCCCCGGGTGCCATCCGGGCCAACGTCCTGACTTTC
TRBV27,TRBJ2-2,.,.,CASSLFTLTGELFF,TGTGCCAGCAGTTTATTCACCCTCACCGGGGAGCTGTTTTTT
TRBV6-1,TRBJ1-2,TRBD1,few,CASILDRVTYGYTF,TGTGCCAGCATCCTGGACAGGGTGACCTATGGCTACACCTTC
TRBV19,TRBJ1-6,.,once,CASRLLRTAPLHF,TGTGCCAGTAGACTCCTGCGGACAGCACCCCTCCACTTT